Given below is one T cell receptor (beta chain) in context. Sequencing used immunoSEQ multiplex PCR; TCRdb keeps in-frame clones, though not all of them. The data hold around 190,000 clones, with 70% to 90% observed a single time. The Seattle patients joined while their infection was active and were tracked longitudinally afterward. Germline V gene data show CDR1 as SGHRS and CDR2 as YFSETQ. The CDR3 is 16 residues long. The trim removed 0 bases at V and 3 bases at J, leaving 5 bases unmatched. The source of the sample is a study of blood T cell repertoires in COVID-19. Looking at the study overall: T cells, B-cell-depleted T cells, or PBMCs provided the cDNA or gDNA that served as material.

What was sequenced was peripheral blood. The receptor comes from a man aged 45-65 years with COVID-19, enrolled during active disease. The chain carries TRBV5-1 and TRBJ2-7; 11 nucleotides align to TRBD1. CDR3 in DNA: TGCGCCAGCAGCTTGGATGGGACAGGGGGTTTCTACGAGCAGTACTTC. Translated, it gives CASSLDGTGGFYEQYF.